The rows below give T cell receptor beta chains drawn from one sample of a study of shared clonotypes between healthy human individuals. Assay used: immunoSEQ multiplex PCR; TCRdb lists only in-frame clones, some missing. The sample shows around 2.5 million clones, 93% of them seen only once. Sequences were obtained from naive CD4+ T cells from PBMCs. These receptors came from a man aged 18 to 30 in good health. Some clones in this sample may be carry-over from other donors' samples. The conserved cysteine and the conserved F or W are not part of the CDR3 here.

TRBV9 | ASSVGATTTSSEQY
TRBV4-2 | ASSQVPSLATDTQY
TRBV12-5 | ASGFEGISGELF
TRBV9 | ASSVGVGTEAF
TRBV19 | ASSTQGAGDYEQY
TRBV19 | ASSIRYNQPQH
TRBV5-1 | ASSFGLSQPQH
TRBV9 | ASSVGPGGSGNTIY
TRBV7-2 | ASSSRQSSYEQY
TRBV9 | ASSVAGLAGGGQETQY
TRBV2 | ASSERQGGGYT
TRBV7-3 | ASAVTQHSGANVLT
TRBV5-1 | ASSPNSGGVYEQY
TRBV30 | AWSVPGGGPHSYNEQF
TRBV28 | ASSQFRDRGRLVRYNEQF
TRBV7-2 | ASSPAGVNTEAF
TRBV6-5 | ASRGSGGQGREQY
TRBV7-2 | ASSLELRGTGELF
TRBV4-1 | ASSLGAGEETQY
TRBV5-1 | ASSSTGRTDTQY
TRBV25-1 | ASRGWGVDTQY
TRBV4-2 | ASNSGVGETQY
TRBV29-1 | SVEDRGRGYGYT
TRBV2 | ASSVRITEAF
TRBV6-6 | ASSYFPLSSYEQY
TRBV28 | ASSYPGLAGASYEQY
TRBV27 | ASSLAGSADTQY
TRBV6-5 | ASSSPSSYEQY
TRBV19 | ASSNTDQETQY
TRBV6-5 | ASRRGQPNTGELF
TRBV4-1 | ASSPRTGASGRGSYEQY
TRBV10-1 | ASRGGGGGSGYT
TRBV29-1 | SVALIRTALSEQY
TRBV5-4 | ASSLLLRSYPNTGELF
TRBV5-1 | ASCDAVPNYNEQF
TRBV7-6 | ASSSRLRGSVYGYT
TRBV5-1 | ASSADGRRRETQY
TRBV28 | ASHPGGLAGYTGELF
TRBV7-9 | ASSFSAFGTED
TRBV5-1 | ASSQTEQGAGEKLF
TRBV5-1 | ASGPGQGLTDTQY
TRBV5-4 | ASSIGRNQPQH
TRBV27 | ASMVAGSYEQY
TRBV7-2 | ASSPNRGGGSYNEQF
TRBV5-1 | ASSLDLDSYEQY
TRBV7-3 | ASSLTPGGSYNEQF
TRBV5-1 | ASTALDRGDLETQY
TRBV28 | ASSVTSGYEQY
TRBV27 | ASSLLAGVEQF
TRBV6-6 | ASTSPQGLNTGELF
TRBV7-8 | ASSPSGKVRTDTQY
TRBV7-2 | ATKPLAASYEQY
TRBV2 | ASSGGARTRGQPQH
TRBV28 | ASTLGVYQPQH